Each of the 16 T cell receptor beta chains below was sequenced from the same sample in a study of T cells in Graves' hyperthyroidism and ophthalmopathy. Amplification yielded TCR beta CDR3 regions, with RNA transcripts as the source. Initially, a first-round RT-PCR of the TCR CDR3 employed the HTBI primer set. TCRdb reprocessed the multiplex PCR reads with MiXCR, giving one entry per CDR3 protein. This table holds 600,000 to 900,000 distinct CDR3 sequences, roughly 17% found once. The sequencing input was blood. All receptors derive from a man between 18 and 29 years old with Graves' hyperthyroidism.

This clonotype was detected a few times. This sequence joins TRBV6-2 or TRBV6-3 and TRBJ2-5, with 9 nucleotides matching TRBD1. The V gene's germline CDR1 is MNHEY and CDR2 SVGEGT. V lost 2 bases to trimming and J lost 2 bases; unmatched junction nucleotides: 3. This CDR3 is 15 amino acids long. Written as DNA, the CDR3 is TGTGCCAGCAGTTACCCAGGGACAGGGCAAGAGACCCAGTACTTC. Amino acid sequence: CASSYPGTGQETQYF.

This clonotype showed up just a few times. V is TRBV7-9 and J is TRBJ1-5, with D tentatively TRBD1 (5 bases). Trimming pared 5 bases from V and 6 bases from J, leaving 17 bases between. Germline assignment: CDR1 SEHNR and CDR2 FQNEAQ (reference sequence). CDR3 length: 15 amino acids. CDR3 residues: CASSLSGGLGQPQHF. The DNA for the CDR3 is TGTGCCAGCAGCCTCAGCGGGGGATTGGGTCAGCCCCAGCATTTT.

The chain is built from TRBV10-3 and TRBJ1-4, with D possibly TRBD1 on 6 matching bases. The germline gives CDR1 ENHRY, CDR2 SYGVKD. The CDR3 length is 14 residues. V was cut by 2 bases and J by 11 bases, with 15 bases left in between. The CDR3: CAISEAGVKGKLFF. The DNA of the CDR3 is TGTGCCATCAGTGAGGCAGGGGTGAAGGGGAAACTGTTTTTT.

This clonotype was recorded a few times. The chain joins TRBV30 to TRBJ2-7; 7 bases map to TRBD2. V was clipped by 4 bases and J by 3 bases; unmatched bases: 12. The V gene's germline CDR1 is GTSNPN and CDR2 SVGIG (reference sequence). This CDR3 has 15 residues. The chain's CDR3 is CAWKRWAGVDYEQYF. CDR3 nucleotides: TGTGCCTGGAAACGGTGGGCGGGAGTGGACTACGAGCAGTACTTC.

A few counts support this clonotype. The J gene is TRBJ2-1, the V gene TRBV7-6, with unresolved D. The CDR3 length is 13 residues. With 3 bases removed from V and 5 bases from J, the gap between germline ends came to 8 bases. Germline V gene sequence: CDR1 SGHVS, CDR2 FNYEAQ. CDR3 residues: CASSFKPNNEQFF. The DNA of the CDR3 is TGTGCCAGCAGCTTTAAACCAAACAATGAGCAGTTCTTC.

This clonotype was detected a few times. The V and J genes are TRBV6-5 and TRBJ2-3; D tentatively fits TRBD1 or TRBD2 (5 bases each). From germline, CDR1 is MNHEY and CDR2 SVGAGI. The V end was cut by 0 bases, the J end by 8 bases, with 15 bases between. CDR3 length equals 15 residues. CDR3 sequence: CASSYSRGAAATQYF. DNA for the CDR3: TGTGCCAGCAGTTACTCGAGAGGGGCCGCAGCTACGCAGTATTTT.

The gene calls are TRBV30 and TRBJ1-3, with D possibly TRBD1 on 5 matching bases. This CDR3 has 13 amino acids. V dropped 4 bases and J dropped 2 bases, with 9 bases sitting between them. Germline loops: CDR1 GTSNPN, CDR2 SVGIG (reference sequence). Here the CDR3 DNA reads TGTGCCTGGAAGGACAAAGCTGGAAACACCATATATTTT. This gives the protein CAWKDKAGNTIYF.

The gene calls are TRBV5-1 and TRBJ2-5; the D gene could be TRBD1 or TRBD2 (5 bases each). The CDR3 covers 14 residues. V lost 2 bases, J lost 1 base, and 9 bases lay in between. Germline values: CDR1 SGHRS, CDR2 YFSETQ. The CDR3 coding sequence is TGCGCCAGCAGCTTCGGGGCATCCCAAGAGACCCAGTACTTC. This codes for CASSFGASQETQYF. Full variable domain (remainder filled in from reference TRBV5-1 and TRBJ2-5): KAGVTQTPRYLIKTRGQQVTLSCSPISGHRSVSWYQQTPGQGLQFLFEYFSETQRNKGNFPGRFSGRQFSNSRSEMNVSTLELGDSALYLCASSFGASQETQYFGPGTRLLVL.

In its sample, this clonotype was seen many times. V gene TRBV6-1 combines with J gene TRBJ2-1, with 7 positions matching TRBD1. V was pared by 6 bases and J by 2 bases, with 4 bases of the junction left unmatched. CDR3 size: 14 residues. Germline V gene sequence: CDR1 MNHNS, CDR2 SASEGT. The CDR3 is CASRVQGAYNEQFF. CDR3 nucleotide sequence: TGTGCCAGCAGAGTTCAGGGGGCCTACAATGAGCAGTTCTTC.

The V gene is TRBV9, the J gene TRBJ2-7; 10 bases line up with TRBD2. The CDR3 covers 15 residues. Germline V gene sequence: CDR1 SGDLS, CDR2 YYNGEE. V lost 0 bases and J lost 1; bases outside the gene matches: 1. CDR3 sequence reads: CASSVGAGGSYEQYF. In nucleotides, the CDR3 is TGTGCCAGCAGCGTAGGAGCGGGAGGGTCCTACGAGCAGTACTTC.

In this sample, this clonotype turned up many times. This chain's CDR3 is CASSLADRAQETQYF. The CDR3 region has the DNA TGTGCCAGCAGTTTAGCCGACAGGGCCCAAGAGACCCAGTACTTC. This rearrangement joins TRBV12-3 or TRBV12-4 to TRBJ2-5, with 7 positions matching TRBD1. This CDR3 has 15 residues. V gave up 0 bases and J gave up 1 base; unmatched junction bases: 2.

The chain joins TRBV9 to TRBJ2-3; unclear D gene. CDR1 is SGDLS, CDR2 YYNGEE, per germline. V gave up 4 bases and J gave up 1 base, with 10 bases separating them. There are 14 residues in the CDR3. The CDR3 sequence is CASSPNTGTDTQYF. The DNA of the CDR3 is TGTGCCAGCAGCCCCAATACCGGCACAGATACGCAGTATTTT.

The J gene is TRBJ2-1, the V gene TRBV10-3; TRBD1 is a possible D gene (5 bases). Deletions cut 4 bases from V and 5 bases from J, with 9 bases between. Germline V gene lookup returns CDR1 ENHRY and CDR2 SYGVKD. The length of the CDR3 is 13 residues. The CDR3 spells CAISVEGDNEQFF. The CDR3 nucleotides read TGTGCCATCAGTGTTGAAGGGGACAATGAGCAGTTCTTC.

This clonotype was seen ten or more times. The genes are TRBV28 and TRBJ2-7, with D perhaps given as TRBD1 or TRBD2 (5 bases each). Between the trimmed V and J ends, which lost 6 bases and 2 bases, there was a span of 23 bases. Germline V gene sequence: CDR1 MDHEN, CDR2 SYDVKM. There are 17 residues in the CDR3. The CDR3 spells CASRTRRTGTGPYEQYF. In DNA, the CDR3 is TGTGCCAGCAGGACCCGACGGACCGGGACGGGCCCCTACGAGCAGTACTTC.

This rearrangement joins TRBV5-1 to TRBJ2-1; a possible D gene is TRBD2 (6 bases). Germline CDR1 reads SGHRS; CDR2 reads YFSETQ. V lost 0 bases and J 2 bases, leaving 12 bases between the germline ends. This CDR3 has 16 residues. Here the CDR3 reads CASSLAGRLPYNEQFF. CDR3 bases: TGCGCCAGCAGCTTGGCCGGGAGACTCCCCTACAATGAGCAGTTCTTC. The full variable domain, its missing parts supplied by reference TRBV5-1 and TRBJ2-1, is KAGVTQTPRYLIKTRGQQVTLSCSPISGHRSVSWYQQTPGQGLQFLFEYFSETQRNKGNFPGRFSGRQFSNSRSEMNVSTLELGDSALYLCASSLAGRLPYNEQFFGPGTRLTVL.

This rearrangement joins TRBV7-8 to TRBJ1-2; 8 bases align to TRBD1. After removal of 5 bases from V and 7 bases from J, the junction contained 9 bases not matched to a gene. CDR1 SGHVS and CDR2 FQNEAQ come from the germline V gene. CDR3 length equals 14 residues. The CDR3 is CASSETRGLGGYTF. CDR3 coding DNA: TGTGCCAGCAGCGAGACCAGGGGGCTAGGTGGCTACACCTTC.